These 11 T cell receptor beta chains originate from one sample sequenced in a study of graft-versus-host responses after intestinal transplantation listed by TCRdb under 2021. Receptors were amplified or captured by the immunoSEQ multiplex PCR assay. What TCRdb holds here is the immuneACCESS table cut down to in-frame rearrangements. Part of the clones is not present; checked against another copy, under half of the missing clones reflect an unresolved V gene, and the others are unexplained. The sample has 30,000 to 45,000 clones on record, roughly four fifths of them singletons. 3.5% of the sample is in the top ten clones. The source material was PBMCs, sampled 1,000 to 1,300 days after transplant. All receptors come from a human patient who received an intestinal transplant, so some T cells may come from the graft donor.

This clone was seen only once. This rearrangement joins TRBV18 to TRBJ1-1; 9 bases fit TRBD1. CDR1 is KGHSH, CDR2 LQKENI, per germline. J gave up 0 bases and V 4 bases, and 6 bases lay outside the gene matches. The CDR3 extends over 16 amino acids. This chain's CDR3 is CASSQQGAILNTEAFF. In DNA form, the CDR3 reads TGTGCCAGCTCACAACAGGGGGCGATTCTGAACACTGAAGCTTTCTTT.

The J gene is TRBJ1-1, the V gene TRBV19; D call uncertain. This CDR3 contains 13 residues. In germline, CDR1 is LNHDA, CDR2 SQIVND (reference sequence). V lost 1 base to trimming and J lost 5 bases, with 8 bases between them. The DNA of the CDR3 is TGTGCCAGTAGTATAGTCCGGGAGACTGAAGCTTTCTTT. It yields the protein CASSIVRETEAFF.

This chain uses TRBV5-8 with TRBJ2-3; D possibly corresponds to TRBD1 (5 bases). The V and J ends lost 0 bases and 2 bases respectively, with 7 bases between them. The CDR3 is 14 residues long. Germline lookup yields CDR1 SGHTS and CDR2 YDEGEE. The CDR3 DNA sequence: TGTGCCAGCAGCTTGGGACAGCTCACAGATACGCAGTATTTT. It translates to CASSLGQLTDTQYF. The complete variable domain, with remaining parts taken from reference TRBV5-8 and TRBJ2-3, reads EAGVTQSPTHLIKTRGQQATLRCSPISGHTSVYWYQQALGLGLQFLLWYDEGEERNRGNFPPRFSGRQFPNYSSELNVNALELEDSALYLCASSLGQLTDTQYFGPGTRLTVL.

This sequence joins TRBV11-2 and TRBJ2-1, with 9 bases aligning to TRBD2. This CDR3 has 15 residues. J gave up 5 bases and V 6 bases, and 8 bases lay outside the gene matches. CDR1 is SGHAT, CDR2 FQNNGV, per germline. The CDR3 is CASSLSGGLNNEQFF. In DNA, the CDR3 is TGTGCCAGCAGTCTTAGCGGGGGCCTTAACAATGAGCAGTTCTTC.

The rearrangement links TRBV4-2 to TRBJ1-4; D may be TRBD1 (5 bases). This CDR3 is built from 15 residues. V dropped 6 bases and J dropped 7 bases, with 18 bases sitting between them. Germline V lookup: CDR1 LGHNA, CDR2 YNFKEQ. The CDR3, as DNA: TGTGCCAGCAGTCTTACCCCGCAGGGCGGTGAAAAACTGTTTTTT. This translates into CASSLTPQGGEKLFF.

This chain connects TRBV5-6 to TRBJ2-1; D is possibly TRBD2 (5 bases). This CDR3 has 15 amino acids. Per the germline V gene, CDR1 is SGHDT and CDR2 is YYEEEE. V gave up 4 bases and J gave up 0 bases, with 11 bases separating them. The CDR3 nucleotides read TGTGCCAGCAGCCCTGCTGGGAGCTCCTACAATGAGCAGTTCTTC. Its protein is CASSPAGSSYNEQFF.

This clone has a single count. The DNA for the CDR3 is TGTGCCAGCAGTGACAGGGACAATGAGCAGTTCTTC. Translated, it gives CASSDRDNEQFF. The chain couples TRBV6-4 to TRBJ2-1; the D is unclear. Germline V gives CDR1 MRHNA, CDR2 SNTAGT. V was shortened by 2 bases and J by 5 bases, with 4 bases between the two germline ends. The length of the CDR3 is 12 residues.

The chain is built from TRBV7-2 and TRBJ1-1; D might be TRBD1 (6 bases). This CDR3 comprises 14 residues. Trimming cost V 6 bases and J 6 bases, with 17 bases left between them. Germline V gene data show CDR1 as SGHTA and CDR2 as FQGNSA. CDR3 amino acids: CASRKGQHSAEAFF. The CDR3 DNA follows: TGTGCCAGCAGGAAAGGACAGCATTCGGCTGAAGCTTTCTTT.

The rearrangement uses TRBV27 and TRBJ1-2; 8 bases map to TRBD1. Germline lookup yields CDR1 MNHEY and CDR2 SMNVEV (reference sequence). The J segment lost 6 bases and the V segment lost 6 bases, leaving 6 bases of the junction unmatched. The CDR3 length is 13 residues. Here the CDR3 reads CASSFDRGNGYTF. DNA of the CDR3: TGTGCCAGCAGCTTCGACAGGGGAAATGGCTACACCTTC.

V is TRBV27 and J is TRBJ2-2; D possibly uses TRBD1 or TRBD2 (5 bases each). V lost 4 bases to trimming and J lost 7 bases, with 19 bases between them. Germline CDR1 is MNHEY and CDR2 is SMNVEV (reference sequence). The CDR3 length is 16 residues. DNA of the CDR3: TGTGCCAGCAGTTCCTGGGACGGCTTAGGAGTCGGGGAGCTGTTTTTT. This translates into CASSSWDGLGVGELFF.

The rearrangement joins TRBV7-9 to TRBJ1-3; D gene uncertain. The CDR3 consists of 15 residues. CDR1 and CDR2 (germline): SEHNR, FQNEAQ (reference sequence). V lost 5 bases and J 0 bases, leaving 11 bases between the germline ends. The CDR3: CASSPMTGSGNTIYF. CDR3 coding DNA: TGTGCCAGCAGCCCTATGACGGGCTCTGGAAACACCATATATTTT.